Included here is one TCR beta chain sequence, with context. The data are from a study of STAT5B mutations in CD4+ large granular lymphocyte leukemia. Using immunoSEQ multiplex PCR, the repertoire was profiled, and TCRdb retains in-frame clones only, with some absent. The sample records about 35,000 clones, 65% to 70% being singletons. The junction had 10 bases not matched to a gene; V was cut back by 3 bases and J by 9 bases. Germline V gives CDR1 SEHNR, CDR2 FQNEAQ (reference sequence). CDR3 size: 17 residues. This receptor was taken from a human donor in good health. Sequences were obtained from CD4+ T cells from blood buffy coats. This chain joins TRBV7-9 and TRBJ2-1; 14 positions match TRBD2. The CDR3 sequence: CASSFAPTSGGAGEQFF. Here the CDR3 DNA reads TGTGCCAGCAGCTTCGCCCCGACTAGCGGGGGGGCGGGTGAGCAGTTCTTC.